These 26 T cell receptor beta chains came from one sample sequenced in a study of control samples from healthy donors and cancer patients. Sequencing was performed with immunoSEQ multiplex PCR; in TCRdb, only in-frame clones are kept and a portion is missing. The repertoire includes under 450,000 clones, about 93% of them detected once, and 6% to 7% sits in the top ten. Material: PBMCs. The source of these receptors is a man between 35 and 55 years old with head and neck cancer.

The rearrangement uses TRBV11-3 and TRBJ2-1, with 10 bases identical to TRBD1. Germline V CDR1 and CDR2: SGHNT, YENEEA. With 4 bases clipped from V and 8 bases from J, the junction kept 11 bases outside the gene matches. The CDR3 length is 16 residues. The chain's CDR3 is CASSSGTGVGRDEQFF. The CDR3 region has the DNA TGTGCCAGCAGCTCCGGGACAGGGGTTGGCAGGGATGAGCAGTTCTTC.

V and J are TRBV25-1 and TRBJ1-3, with D unresolved. V was trimmed by 5 bases and J by 4 bases, leaving 15 bases between them. There are 15 residues in the CDR3. Germline V gene lookup returns CDR1 MGHDK and CDR2 SYGVNS. The CDR3, as DNA: TGTGCCAGCAGTCGGGCTGAGAGTACGGGAAACACCATATATTTT. It translates to CASSRAESTGNTIYF.

The chain couples TRBV19 to TRBJ2-2, with D unclear. The CDR3 consists of 15 residues. Germline CDR1 and CDR2: LNHDA and SQIVND (reference sequence). V was trimmed by 4 bases and J by 2 bases, leaving 11 bases between them. The CDR3 loop is CASSTALRNTGELFF. In DNA form, the CDR3 reads TGTGCCAGTAGTACCGCTTTGAGAAACACCGGGGAGCTGTTTTTT.

The V call is TRBV27, the J call TRBJ2-1; D unresolved. Trimming removed 3 bases at V and 0 bases at J, with 9 bases between. This CDR3 is built from 15 residues. Germline V gene sequence: CDR1 MNHEY, CDR2 SMNVEV (reference sequence). The CDR3 coding sequence is TGTGCCAGCAGTTTCGGAGAAAGCTCCTACAATGAGCAGTTCTTC. This translates into CASSFGESSYNEQFF.

V is TRBV19 and J is TRBJ1-5; the D is unclear. This CDR3 is built from 15 residues. V was cut by 0 bases and J by 0 bases, with 6 bases left in between. The germline V gene has CDR1 LNHDA and CDR2 SQIVND (reference sequence). CDR3 protein: CASSIDLYSNQPQHF. The CDR3 nucleotides are TGTGCCAGTAGTATAGACTTGTATAGCAATCAGCCCCAGCATTTT.

This clone was observed a single time. The chain uses TRBV27 and TRBJ2-1, with 12 bases identical to TRBD2. CDR1 and CDR2 (germline): MNHEY, SMNVEV (reference sequence). With 4 bases clipped from V and 8 bases from J, the junction kept 9 bases outside the gene matches. This CDR3 comprises 16 residues. CDR3: CASSSPSGRAQDEQFF. CDR3 bases: TGTGCCAGCAGTTCCCCTAGCGGGAGGGCCCAGGATGAGCAGTTCTTC.

This chain links TRBV30 with TRBJ1-6; tentatively, D is TRBD1 (6 bases). V was cut by 3 bases and J by 8 bases, with 23 bases left in between. CDR3 size: 17 residues. Germline values: CDR1 GTSNPN, CDR2 SVGIG (reference sequence). The CDR3 spells CAWRDKRPGALYSPLHF. Written as DNA, the CDR3 is TGTGCCTGGAGGGACAAACGGCCGGGGGCTCTTTATTCACCCCTCCACTTT.

The rearrangement joins TRBV7-9 to TRBJ1-1; unclear D gene. The germline gives CDR1 SEHNR, CDR2 FQNEAQ (reference sequence). The CDR3 consists of 14 residues. The V end lost 1 base, the J end lost 2 bases, and 8 bases lay between the germline ends. CDR3 nucleotide sequence: TGTGCCAGCAGCTTAGAAGGGTCTAACACTGAAGCTTTCTTT. Its protein is CASSLEGSNTEAFF.

The chain links TRBV11-2 to TRBJ2-7; 7 bases are shared with TRBD2. CDR3 size: 16 residues. From germline, CDR1 is SGHAT and CDR2 FQNNGV. After removal of 0 bases from V and 7 bases from J, the junction contained 12 bases not matched to a gene. In DNA, the CDR3 is TGTGCCAGCAGCTTAGATCGCGGGCTAGCGGCGTTTGAGCAGTACTTC. Its translation is CASSLDRGLAAFEQYF.

The genes are TRBV12-5 and TRBJ1-3; 9 nucleotides agree with TRBD1. V dropped 5 bases and J dropped 4; count of bases not matched to a gene: 12. CDR1 and CDR2 from the germline V gene are LGHNT and FRNRAP. This CDR3 has 17 residues. CDR3 DNA: TGTGCTAGTGGTCTTTACCGGGACAGGGCTTCCGGAAACACCATATATTTT. Translation gives CASGLYRDRASGNTIYF.

The rearrangement joins TRBV30 to TRBJ1-6, with a weak D call TRBD1 (6 bases). Germline CDR1 and CDR2: GTSNPN and SVGIG (reference sequence). V was trimmed by 4 bases and J by 7 bases, leaving 14 bases between them. The CDR3 has 14 residues. CDR3: CAWTIGGGNSPLHF. As DNA, the CDR3 is TGTGCCTGGACCATAGGGGGGGGAAATTCACCCCTCCACTTT.

This clone was counted between two and nine times. The chain has TRBV29-1 and TRBJ2-1; D call uncertain. CDR3 length: 12 amino acids. V was cut by 3 bases and J by 2 bases, with 5 bases left in between. The V gene's germline CDR1 is SQVTM and CDR2 ANQGSEA. CDR3 loop: CSVEDPYNEQFF. DNA for the CDR3: TGCAGCGTTGAGGACCCCTACAATGAGCAGTTCTTC.

This sequence joins TRBV6-2 or TRBV6-3 and TRBJ1-1, with a possible D match to TRBD1 (6 bases). V lost 4 bases to trimming and J lost 2 bases, with 8 bases between them. This CDR3 comprises 13 residues. Germline V gene lookup returns CDR1 MNHEY and CDR2 SVGEGT. DNA for the CDR3: TGTGCCAGCAGTTTGGGACAAAACACTGAAGCTTTCTTT. Amino acids: CASSLGQNTEAFF.

This chain uses TRBV7-3 with TRBJ2-2, with TRBD2 matching 9 bases. Trimming cost V 5 bases and J 2 bases; bases outside gene matches: 6. In germline, CDR1 is SGHTA, CDR2 FQGTGA. The CDR3 totals 16 residues. The CDR3 reads CASSLGLAANTGELFF. The CDR3 nucleotides are TGTGCCAGCAGCCTGGGACTAGCAGCTAACACCGGGGAGCTGTTTTTT.

The chain joins TRBV5-5 to TRBJ1-1; no clear D. Germline assignment: CDR1 SGHKS and CDR2 YYEKEE (reference sequence). This CDR3 spans 14 amino acids. The V end was cut by 0 bases, the J end by 1 base, with 7 bases between. The CDR3 nucleotides are TGTGCCAGCAGCTTGGGACAAGAGAACACTGAAGCTTTCTTT. It yields the protein CASSLGQENTEAFF.

The rearrangement uses TRBV6-1 and TRBJ1-2; D may be TRBD1 (5 bases). Germline V gene lookup returns CDR1 MNHNS and CDR2 SASEGT. CDR3 length: 15 amino acids. Trimming took off 1 base at V and 4 bases at J, with 13 bases between the two ends. CDR3 protein: CASSEDPGLGYGYTF. The CDR3 DNA is TGTGCCAGCAGTGAAGATCCGGGGCTGGGCTATGGCTACACCTTC.

The V gene is TRBV7-3, the J gene TRBJ2-1; 9 bases are a match to TRBD2. Trimming took 1 base from V and 3 from J; bases not matched to a gene: 1. From germline, CDR1 is SGHTA and CDR2 FQGTGA. The CDR3 runs 15 residues. The CDR3 DNA reads TGTGCCAGCAGCTTAAATAGCGGGAGCTACAATGAGCAGTTCTTC. It codes for CASSLNSGSYNEQFF.

The gene calls are TRBV5-1 and TRBJ2-1; 8 nucleotides agree with TRBD2. The V gene end was trimmed by 0 bases and the J gene end by 3 bases; junction bases not matched to a gene: 5. CDR3 size: 16 residues. Germline CDR1 is SGHRS and CDR2 is YFSETQ. Here the CDR3 reads CASSLAGGDFYNEQFF. The CDR3, as DNA: TGCGCCAGCAGCTTGGCCGGGGGGGATTTCTACAATGAGCAGTTCTTC.

V usage is TRBV7-2 and J usage is TRBJ1-1; D not resolved. Germline values: CDR1 SGHTA, CDR2 FQGNSA. The CDR3 loop spans 13 amino acids. Trimming left V 6 bases short and J 4 bases short, with 12 bases between. The CDR3 DNA reads as TGTGCCAGCAGTTCCCAGCGAAGCACTGAAGCTTTCTTT. It is translated as CASSSQRSTEAFF.

The gene calls are TRBV6-6 and TRBJ1-3; D gene ambiguous. Trimming removed 0 bases at V and 0 bases at J, with 0 bases between. The germline gives CDR1 MNHNY, CDR2 SVGAGI (reference sequence). The CDR3 is 13 amino acids. CDR3 nucleotide sequence: TGTGCCAGCAGTTACTCCTCTGGAAACACCATATATTTT. It codes for CASSYSSGNTIYF.

The chain combines TRBV7-2 with TRBJ2-7, with 7 bases aligning to TRBD1. CDR1 and CDR2 from the germline V gene are SGHTA and FQGNSA. CDR3 length: 13 residues. The junction had 7 bases not matched to a gene; V was cut back by 4 bases and J by 7 bases. In DNA, the CDR3 is TGTGCCAGCAGCTCCTGGACAGGAAAAGAGCAGTACTTC. Translation gives CASSSWTGKEQYF.

The CDR3 bases are TGTGCCACCAGTGGTCAGGGGGTGAGTCAGCCCCAGCATTTT. Translation: CATSGQGVSQPQHF. The chain has TRBV24-1 and TRBJ1-5; 7 positions match TRBD1. This CDR3 comprises 14 residues. Unmatched junction bases numbered 6, after V lost 5 bases and J lost 6 bases. Per germline, CDR1 KGHDR and CDR2 SFDVKD.

This chain joins TRBV28 and TRBJ2-7; D possibly corresponds to TRBD1 (6 bases). V lost 5 bases to trimming and J lost 2 bases, with 13 bases between them. This CDR3 has 14 residues. Germline V gene sequence: CDR1 MDHEN, CDR2 SYDVKM. CDR3 in amino acids: CASSTQGSPYEQYF. CDR3 DNA: TGTGCCAGCAGTACCCAGGGGAGCCCCTACGAGCAGTACTTC.

The chain is built from TRBV19 and TRBJ1-1, with TRBD1 identical over 7 bases. The CDR3 consists of 14 residues. V lost 8 bases to trimming and J lost 5 bases; unmatched junction nucleotides: 11. CDR1 and CDR2 (germline): LNHDA, SQIVND (reference sequence). CDR3 DNA sequence: TGTGCCAGTTACCCCACAGGGGAAGGAACTGAAGCTTTCTTT. It translates to CASYPTGEGTEAFF.

The chain joins TRBV5-1 to TRBJ1-1; D might be TRBD1 (5 bases). Trimming pared 0 bases from V and 1 base from J, leaving 13 bases between. Germline V gene sequence: CDR1 SGHRS, CDR2 YFSETQ. The CDR3 totals 16 residues. The CDR3, as DNA: TGCGCCAGCAGCTTGGCGTTGGGACTGGAGAACACTGAAGCTTTCTTT. The encoded protein is CASSLALGLENTEAFF.

This rearrangement joins TRBV7-9 to TRBJ1-1; TRBD1 is a possible D gene (6 bases). The CDR3 runs to 15 residues. The germline gives CDR1 SEHNR, CDR2 FQNEAQ (reference sequence). V shed 6 bases and J shed 4 bases, with 18 bases lying between them. This CDR3 reads CASSPIRGPGTEAFF. The CDR3 DNA reads as TGTGCCAGCAGTCCAATCAGGGGTCCGGGCACTGAAGCTTTCTTT.